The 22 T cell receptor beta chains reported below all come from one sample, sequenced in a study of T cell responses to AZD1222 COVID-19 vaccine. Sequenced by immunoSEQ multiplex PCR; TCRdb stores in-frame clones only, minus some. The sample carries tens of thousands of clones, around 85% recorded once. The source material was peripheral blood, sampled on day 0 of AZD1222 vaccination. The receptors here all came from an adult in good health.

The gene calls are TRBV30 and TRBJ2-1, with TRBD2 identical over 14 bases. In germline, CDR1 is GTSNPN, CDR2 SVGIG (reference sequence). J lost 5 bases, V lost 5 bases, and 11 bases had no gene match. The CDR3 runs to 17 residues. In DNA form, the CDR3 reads TGTGCCTGGGGACGTCGGGGACTAGCGGGAGCGCACAATGAGCAGTTCTTC. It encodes CAWGRRGLAGAHNEQFF.

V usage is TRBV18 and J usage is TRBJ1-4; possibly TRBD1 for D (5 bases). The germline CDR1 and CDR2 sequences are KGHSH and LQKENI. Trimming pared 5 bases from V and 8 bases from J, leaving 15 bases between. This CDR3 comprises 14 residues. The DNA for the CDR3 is TGTGCCAGCTCAGGTTTCCTAGGGGACGAAAAACTGTTTTTT. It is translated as CASSGFLGDEKLFF. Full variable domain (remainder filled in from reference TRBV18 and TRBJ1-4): NAGVMQNPRHLVRRRGQEARLRCSPMKGHSHVYWYRQLPEEGLKFMVYLQKENIIDESGMPKERFSAEFPKEGPSILRIQQVVRGDSAAYFCASSGFLGDEKLFFGSGTQLSVL.

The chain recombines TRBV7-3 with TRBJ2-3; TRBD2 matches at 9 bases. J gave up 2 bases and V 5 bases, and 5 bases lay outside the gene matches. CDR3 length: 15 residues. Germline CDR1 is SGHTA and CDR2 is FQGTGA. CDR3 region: CASSPRLADTDTQYF. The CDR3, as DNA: TGTGCCAGCAGCCCCAGACTAGCGGACACAGATACGCAGTATTTT.

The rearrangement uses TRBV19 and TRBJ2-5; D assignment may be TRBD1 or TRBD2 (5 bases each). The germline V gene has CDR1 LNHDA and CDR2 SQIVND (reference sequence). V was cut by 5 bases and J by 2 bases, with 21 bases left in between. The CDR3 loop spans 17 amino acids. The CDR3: CASSLSRGTRGQETQYF. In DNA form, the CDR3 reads TGTGCCAGTAGTCTCTCGAGGGGTACGAGGGGACAAGAGACCCAGTACTTC.

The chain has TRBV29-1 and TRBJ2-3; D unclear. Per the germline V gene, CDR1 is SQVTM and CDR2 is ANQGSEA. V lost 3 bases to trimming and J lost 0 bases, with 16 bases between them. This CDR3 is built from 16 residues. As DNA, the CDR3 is TGCAGCGTTGAGTTTCTGGGGAAGACTAGCACAGATACGCAGTATTTT. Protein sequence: CSVEFLGKTSTDTQYF.

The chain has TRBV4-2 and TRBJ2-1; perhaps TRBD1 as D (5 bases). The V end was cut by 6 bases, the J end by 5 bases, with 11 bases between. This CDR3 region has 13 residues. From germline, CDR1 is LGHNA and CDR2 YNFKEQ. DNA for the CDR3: TGTGCCAGCAGTTGGGGCACAGACAATGAGCAGTTCTTC. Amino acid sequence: CASSWGTDNEQFF.

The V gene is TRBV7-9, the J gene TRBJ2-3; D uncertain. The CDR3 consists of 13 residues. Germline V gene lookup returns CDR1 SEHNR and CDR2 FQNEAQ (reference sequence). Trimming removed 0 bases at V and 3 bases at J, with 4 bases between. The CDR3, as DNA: TGTGCCAGCAGCTTAGCGAAAACAGATACGCAGTATTTT. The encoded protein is CASSLAKTDTQYF.

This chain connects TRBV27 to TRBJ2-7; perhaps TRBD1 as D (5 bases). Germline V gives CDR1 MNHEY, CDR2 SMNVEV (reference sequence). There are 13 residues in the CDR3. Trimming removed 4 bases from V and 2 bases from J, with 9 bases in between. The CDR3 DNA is TGTGCCAGCAGTTCCGACAGACCCTACGAGCAGTACTTC. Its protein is CASSSDRPYEQYF.

In nucleotides, the CDR3 is TGTGCCAGCAGCCAAGTTAACAGGGGAGACTATGGCTACACCTTC. This codes for CASSQVNRGDYGYTF. The rearrangement uses TRBV4-2 and TRBJ1-2, with TRBD1 matching over 7 bases. The junction had 5 bases not matched to a gene; V was cut back by 1 base and J by 3 bases. In germline, CDR1 is LGHNA, CDR2 YNFKEQ. This CDR3 contains 15 residues.

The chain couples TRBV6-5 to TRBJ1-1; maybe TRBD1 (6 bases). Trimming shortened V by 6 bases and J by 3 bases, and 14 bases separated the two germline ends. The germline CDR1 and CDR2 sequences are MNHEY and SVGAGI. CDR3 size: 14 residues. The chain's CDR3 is CASSYRGGYTEAFF. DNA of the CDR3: TGTGCCAGCAGCTATCGGGGGGGCTACACTGAAGCTTTCTTT.

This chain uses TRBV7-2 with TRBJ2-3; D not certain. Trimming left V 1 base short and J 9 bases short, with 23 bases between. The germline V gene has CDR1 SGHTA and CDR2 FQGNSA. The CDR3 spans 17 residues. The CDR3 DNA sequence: TGTGCCAGCAGCTTAGGGCCCCAGCAGTCCCGGCACGAGACGCAGTATTTT. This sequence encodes CASSLGPQQSRHETQYF.

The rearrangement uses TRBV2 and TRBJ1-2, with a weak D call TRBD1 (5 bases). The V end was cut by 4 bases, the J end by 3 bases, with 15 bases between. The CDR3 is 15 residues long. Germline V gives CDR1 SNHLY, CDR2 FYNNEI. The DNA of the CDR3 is TGTGCCAGCAGTGGAGGGCTCAGGGTTCACTATGGCTACACCTTC. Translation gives CASSGGLRVHYGYTF. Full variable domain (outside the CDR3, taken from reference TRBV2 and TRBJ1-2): EPEVTQTPSHQVTQMGQEVILRCVPISNHLYFYWYRQILGQKVEFLVSFYNNEISEKSEIFDDQFSVERPDGSNFTLKIRSTKLEDSAMYFCASSGGLRVHYGYTFGSGTRLTVV.

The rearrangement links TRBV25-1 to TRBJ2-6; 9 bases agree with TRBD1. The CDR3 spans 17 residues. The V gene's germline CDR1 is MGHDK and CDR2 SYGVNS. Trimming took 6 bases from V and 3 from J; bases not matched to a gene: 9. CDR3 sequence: CASSSGTGWDGANVLTF. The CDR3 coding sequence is TGTGCCAGCAGCTCCGGGACAGGGTGGGATGGGGCCAACGTCCTGACTTTC.

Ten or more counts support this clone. CDR3: CASSYGPTNTGELFF. In DNA form, the CDR3 reads TGTGCCAGCTCTTACGGACCCACGAACACCGGGGAGCTGTTTTTT. The chain combines TRBV11-3 with TRBJ2-2, with D unclear. V was pared by 8 bases and J by 0 bases, with 13 bases between. Germline V gene data show CDR1 as SGHNT and CDR2 as YENEEA. This CDR3 is built from 15 residues.

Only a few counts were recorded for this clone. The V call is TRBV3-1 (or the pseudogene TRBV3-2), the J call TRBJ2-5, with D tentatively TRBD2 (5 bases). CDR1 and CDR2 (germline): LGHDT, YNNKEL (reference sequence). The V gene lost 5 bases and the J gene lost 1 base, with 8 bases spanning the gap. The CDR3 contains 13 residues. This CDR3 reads CASSFSGQETQYF. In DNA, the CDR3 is TGTGCCAGCAGCTTCAGCGGCCAAGAGACCCAGTACTTC.

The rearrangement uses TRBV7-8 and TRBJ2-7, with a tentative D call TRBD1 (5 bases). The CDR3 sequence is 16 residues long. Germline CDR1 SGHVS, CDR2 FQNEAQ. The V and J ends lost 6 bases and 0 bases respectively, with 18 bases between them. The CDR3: CASSLAGRTSSYEQYF. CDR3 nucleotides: TGTGCCAGCAGTCTCGCAGGGCGGACCAGCTCCTACGAGCAGTACTTC.

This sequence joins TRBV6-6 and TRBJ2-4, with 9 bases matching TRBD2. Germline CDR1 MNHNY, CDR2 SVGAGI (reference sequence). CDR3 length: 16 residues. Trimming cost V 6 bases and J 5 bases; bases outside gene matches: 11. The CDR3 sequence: CASSSAAGGRENIQYF. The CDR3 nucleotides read TGTGCCAGCAGCTCCGCGGCGGGAGGGCGGGAAAACATTCAGTACTTC.

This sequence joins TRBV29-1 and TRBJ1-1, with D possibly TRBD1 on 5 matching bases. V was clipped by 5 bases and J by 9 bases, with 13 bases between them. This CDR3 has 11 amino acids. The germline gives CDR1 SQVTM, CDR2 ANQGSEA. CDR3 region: CSVTSGGKAFF. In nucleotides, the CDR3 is TGCAGCGTTACTTCCGGGGGGAAAGCTTTCTTT.

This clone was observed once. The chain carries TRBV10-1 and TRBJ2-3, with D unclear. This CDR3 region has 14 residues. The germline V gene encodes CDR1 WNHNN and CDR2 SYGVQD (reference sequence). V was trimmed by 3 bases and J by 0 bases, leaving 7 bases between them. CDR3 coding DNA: TGCGCCAGCAGTGATCCCTCTAGCACAGATACGCAGTATTTT. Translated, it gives CASSDPSSTDTQYF.

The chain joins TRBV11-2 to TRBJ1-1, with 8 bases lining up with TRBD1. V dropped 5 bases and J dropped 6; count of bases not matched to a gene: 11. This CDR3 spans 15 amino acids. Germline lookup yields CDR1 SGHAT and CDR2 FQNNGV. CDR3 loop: CASSNRTGRIAEAFF. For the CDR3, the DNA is TGTGCCAGCAGCAATCGGACAGGGCGGATAGCTGAAGCTTTCTTT.

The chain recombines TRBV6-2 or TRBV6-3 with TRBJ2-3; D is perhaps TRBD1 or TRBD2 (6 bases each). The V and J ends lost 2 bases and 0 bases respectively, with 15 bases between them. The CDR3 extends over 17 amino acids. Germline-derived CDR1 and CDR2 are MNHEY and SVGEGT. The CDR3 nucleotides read TGTGCCAGCAGTTACCCCGTCGGGGGCCCTAGCACAGATACGCAGTATTTT. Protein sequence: CASSYPVGGPSTDTQYF.

CDR3 DNA: TGCGCCAGCAGCTATTCGGACAGCTCAGAAGCTTTCTTT. Translated, it gives CASSYSDSSEAFF. This chain uses TRBV5-1 with TRBJ1-1; the D gene is possibly TRBD1 (6 bases). Trimming stripped 3 bases from V and 8 bases from J, with 14 bases between. Looked up from germline, CDR1 is SGHRS and CDR2 is YFSETQ. The CDR3 spans 13 residues.